A selection of T cell receptor beta chains follows, all from one sample in a study of OX40 agonist ivuxolimab in advanced cancers. Libraries were prepared by immunoSEQ multiplex PCR; TCRdb keeps only in-frame clonotypes and omits some of them. The sample consists of about 75,000 clones, about 85% of them appearing once. Sequenced material: CD4+ or CD8+ T cells sorted from blood, taken in a trial of the OX40 agonist ivuxolimab. These receptors were collected from an adult with an advanced solid tumor such as melanoma, head and neck, liver or kidney cancer. The CDR3 runs from the conserved cysteine through the conserved F or W. Each record gives: clone size, J gene, V gene, D gene, CDR3 DNA, CDR3 protein. D genes are given only for firm matches. Clone size is shown for a subset of rows, as once, few, many or a class of expanded clone.

>.|TRBJ2-7|TRBV2|TRBD2
TGTGCCAGCAGCGCGACTAGCGGGGACTACGAGCAGTACTTC
CASSATSGDYEQYF
>.|TRBJ1-6|TRBV6-1|TRBD1
TGTGCCAGCAGGGATCAAACAGGGGGCAATTCACCCCTCCACTTT
CASRDQTGGNSPLHF
>.|TRBJ2-7|TRBV9|.
TGTGCCAGCAGCGCAGACAGGATCTCCTACGAGCAGTACTTC
CASSADRISYEQYF
>few|TRBJ2-2|TRBV7-7|.
TGTGCTAGCAGCCCTAGGGAAGGGAACACCGGGGAGCTGTTTTTT
CASSPREGNTGELFF
>.|TRBJ2-1|TRBV6-5|TRBD2
TGTGCCAGCAGAACAGACGGGGGGGCAGATGAGCAGTTCTTC
CASRTDGGADEQFF
>few|TRBJ1-1|TRBV11-1|.
TGTGCCAGCAGCCTTACTGCTGAAGCTTTCTTT
CASSLTAEAFF
>.|TRBJ2-2|TRBV5-1|.
TGCGCCAGCAGGAGGGATAGGAGCACCGGGGAGCTGTTTTTT
CASRRDRSTGELFF
>once|TRBJ2-5|TRBV28|TRBD2
TGTGCCAGCAGTCCCGGGGCGCTGCGGGGAGGGGAGACCCAGTACTTC
CASSPGALRGGETQYF
>.|TRBJ1-5|TRBV6-5|.
TGTGCCAGCAGTTACCGCGGCAAAGGGGCGGATCAGCCCCAGCATTTT
CASSYRGKGADQPQHF
>.|TRBJ1-1|TRBV10-3|.
TGTGCCATCAGTGTAGGAGGGACGAACACTGAAGCTTTCTTT
CAISVGGTNTEAFF
>.|TRBJ2-1|TRBV18|TRBD2
TGTGCCAGCTCGTCTACTAGCGGGAGCTCCTACAATGAGCAGTTCTTC
CASSSTSGSSYNEQFF
>once|TRBJ2-7|TRBV5-4|.
TGTGCCAGCAGCTTGGACTTGGGGGTCGGCTCCTACGAGCAGTACTTC
CASSLDLGVGSYEQYF
>.|TRBJ1-5|TRBV5-6|.
TGTGCCAGCAGCTTGGGCCAAGGAGGCGATAGCAATCAGCCCCAGCATTTT
CASSLGQGGDSNQPQHF
>.|TRBJ2-6|TRBV19|.
TGTGCCAGTAGTATTTTGGGCTCTGGGGCCAACGTCCTGACTTTC
CASSILGSGANVLTF
>.|TRBJ2-7|TRBV2|.
TGTGCCAGCAAACAGTCTTACGAGCAGTACTTC
CASKQSYEQYF
>.|TRBJ2-3|TRBV5-1|.
TGCGCCAGCAGCTTGGACGGCACAGATACGCAGTATTTT
CASSLDGTDTQYF
>.|TRBJ2-1|TRBV5-1|TRBD2
TGCGCCAGCAGCTTGGAGCCTAGCGGCTCCTACAATGAGCAGTTCTTC
CASSLEPSGSYNEQFF
>.|TRBJ2-3|TRBV5-1|TRBD2
TGCGCCAGTTGTCGCGGGAGGGCTAGCACAGATACGCAGTATTTT
CASCRGRASTDTQYF
>.|TRBJ1-6|TRBV10-2|TRBD1
TGCGCCAGCAGTGAGTCAACAGGGGGAAGTTCACCCCTCCACTTT
CASSESTGGSSPLHF
>.|TRBJ1-1|TRBV28|TRBD1
TGTGCCAGCGCCGGGACAGGGGGATCTGTCACTGAAGCTTTCTTT
CASAGTGGSVTEAFF
>.|TRBJ2-5|TRBV5-4|TRBD2
TGTGCCAGCAGCTGGGGACTAGCGGGAGCAGAGACCCAGTACTTC
CASSWGLAGAETQYF